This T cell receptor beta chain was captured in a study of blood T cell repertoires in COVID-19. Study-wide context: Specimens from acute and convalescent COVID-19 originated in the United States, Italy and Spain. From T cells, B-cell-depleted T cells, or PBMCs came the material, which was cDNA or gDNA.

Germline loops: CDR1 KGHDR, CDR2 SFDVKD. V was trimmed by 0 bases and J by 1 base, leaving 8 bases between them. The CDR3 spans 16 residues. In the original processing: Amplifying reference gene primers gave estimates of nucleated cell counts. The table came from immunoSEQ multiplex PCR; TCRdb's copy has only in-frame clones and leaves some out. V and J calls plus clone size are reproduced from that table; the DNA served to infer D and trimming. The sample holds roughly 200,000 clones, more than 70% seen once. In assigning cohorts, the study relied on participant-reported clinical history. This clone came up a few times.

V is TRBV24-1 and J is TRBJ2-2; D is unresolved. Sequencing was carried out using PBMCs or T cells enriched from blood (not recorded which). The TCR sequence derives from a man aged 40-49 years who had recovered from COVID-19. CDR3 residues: CATSDLGQLNTGELFF. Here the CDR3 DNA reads TGTGCCACCAGTGATTTGGGGCAGCTGAACACCGGGGAGCTGTTTTTT.